This TCR beta chain was obtained from a study of naive and memory T cell subsets (dated by TCRdb to the late 2010s). Describing the broader study: The study applied an open-source, UMI-based TCR alpha and beta sequencing pipeline to sorted naive and memory peripheral blood T cell subsets. The functional CMV T cell responses agreed completely with IgG serology results. RNA was DNase-treated and reverse transcribed with TCR constant-region primers, mostly using SuperScript III. On the study overall, not on this receptor specifically: Once error correction was done, more than 85% of naive TCR sequences showed up just once, which made the naive abundance distributions much steeper than those of the memory subsets. RNA-based TCR counts may be affected by expression changes linked to T cell activation and differentiation. TCR abundance followed a power law with an exponent that was different for naive and memory subsets but consistent across the three individuals. In both CD4 and CD8 cells, going from naive through CM, EM and EMRA, the Gini index went up while Shannon and inverse Simpson diversity went down. Clonotypes were defined as single alpha or beta chain sequences, not paired alpha/beta receptors. No ground truth was available to validate the repertoire findings for the naive and memory subsets.

V and J are truncated by 4 bases and 4 bases respectively, leaving an intervening sequence of 13 bases. CDR1 and CDR2 (SSHAT, FNYEAQ) derive from the germline V gene (reference sequence). The CDR3 measures 14 amino acids from cysteine to phenylalanine. The DNA shown is the 42-base CDR3, in frame from base 1. Receptors were amplified or captured by UMI-ligation and nested PCR. An equimolar mix of two oligonucleotides covering both TRBC1 and TRBC2 was used as the beta constant-region primer. Four rounds of PCR were used to amplify ligated cDNA, with nested alpha and beta constant-region primers being used together with the SP2 primer. A single-stranded oligonucleotide bearing the SP2 primer plus a 12-nucleotide UMI was ligated onto the 3' end of the cDNA by T4 RNA ligase 1. Incubation of the ligation reaction lasted about 19-24 hours at 16 degrees C. PCR2 was typically run as a SYBR Green qPCR and stopped at a predetermined threshold to prevent over-amplification. Apart from the first purification, every purification step used Agencourt AMPure XP magnetic beads. Library quantification was done by Qubit, followed by a TapeStation check on which the main peak was expected at around 650 bp. Sequencing of the pooled libraries was done on an Illumina MiSeq using v2 2x251 paired-end kits, which typically yielded roughly 0.85-2.3 million reads per sample. Each sample was pooled at around 4 nM, and about 4.5-7% PhiX was included to help cluster recognition. The authors processed their data as follows. Using tag matching that tolerated one base-pair mismatch, Decombinator assigned V and J genes to FASTQ reads that had been processed by Demultiplexor. By using UMIs, Collapsinator corrected both sequencing errors and the frequency errors caused by PCR heterogeneity. TCRs were translated and CDR3s were extracted from the conserved cysteine to the FGXG phenylalanine by CDR3Translator, with non-productive sequences being flagged. Repertoires were subsampled to equal numbers of UMI-defined TCRs before Gini, Shannon entropy and inverse Simpson indices were calculated. Clonotype abundance distributions were fitted to a power law by maximum likelihood within the linear range. For one naive CD8 sample, the pipeline and MIGEC produced similar UMI counts, unique TCR numbers and clonal distributions. The repertoires were searched for around 7,000 CMV-associated CDR3 sequences that had been compiled from VDJdb and a published dataset. The public reads were run again by TCRdb, first through fastp at Q25 and then through MiXCR, and only productive beta chains were kept. Every CDR3 protein is listed once, alongside the most common genes and DNA of its rows. Here the V and J calls rest on TCRdb's processing, not on the authors' analysis. The sample data list 20,000 to 25,000 distinct CDR3 sequences, and roughly 9.6% of these were observed just once. The ten largest clones capture 22% of the sample.

Separate amplification of TCR alpha and beta chain libraries was performed from the second PCR step onward. Donor CMV status was determined by IFNgamma production from CD4+ T cells after overnight stimulation of fresh PBMCs with CMV viral lysate. Using Miltenyi beads, CD4 T cells were first positively selected, and CD8 T cells were then positively selected from the CD4-negative fraction. After staining for CD3, CD4, CD8, CD45RA, CD27 and a live/dead dye, cells were sorted on a BD Aria II into four subsets based on CD45RA and CD27. Blood was obtained from three healthy volunteers, and the blood from each volunteer was fractionated into CD4 and CD8 T cells and subsequently into four differentiation subsets. Around 120 ml of peripheral blood was drawn per donor, and PBMC were isolated by Ficoll-Paque PLUS density-gradient centrifugation. The sorted cells were lysed in RLT buffer, after which RNA was extracted using a Qiagen RNeasy kit and kept at -80 degrees C.

Points on this clonotype: Its antigen is not yet known. Nothing much larger sits one base from this clone, and base qualities are not available.

This clonotype was obtained from a human donor in good health. The V and J segments used are TRBV7-7 and TRBJ2-5; the D gene is not confidently resolved. Sequences were obtained from central memory CD8+ T cells from blood. The cell subset or site label of this sample denotes: central memory, CD45RA- CD27+. The CDR3 sequence is CASSSKGRGETQYF. Here is the DNA: TGTGCCAGCAGCTCCAAGGGAAGAGGAGAGACCCAGTACTTC.